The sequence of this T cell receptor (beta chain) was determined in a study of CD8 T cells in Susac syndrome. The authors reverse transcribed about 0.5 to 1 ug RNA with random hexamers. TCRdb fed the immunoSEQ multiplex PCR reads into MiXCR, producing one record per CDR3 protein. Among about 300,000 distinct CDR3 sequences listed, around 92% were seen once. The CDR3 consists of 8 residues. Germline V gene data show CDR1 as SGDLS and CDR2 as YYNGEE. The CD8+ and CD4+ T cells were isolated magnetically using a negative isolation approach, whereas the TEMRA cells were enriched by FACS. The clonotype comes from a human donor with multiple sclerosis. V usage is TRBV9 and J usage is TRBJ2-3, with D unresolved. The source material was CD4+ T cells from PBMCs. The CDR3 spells CEYDTQYF. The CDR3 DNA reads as TGTGAATACGATACGCAGTATTTT.